This T cell receptor beta chain emerged from a study of OX40 agonist ivuxolimab in advanced cancers. Background on the whole study: Ivuxolimab was an agonistic, fully human IgG2 monoclonal antibody directed against OX40 (CD134), a costimulatory receptor. Of the approximately 50 dose-escalation patients, hepatocellular carcinoma was present in approximately 20, melanoma in around 15, renal cell carcinoma in 9 and head and neck cancer in 9. Three dose-escalation patients achieved partial responses, one with hepatocellular carcinoma and two with cutaneous melanoma. In the dose-escalation cohort, 82.7% of patients were male, and the mean age was about 55 years, with a range of roughly 20 to 85. Intravenous ivuxolimab was administered to patients every 2 weeks at six dose levels: 0.01, 0.1, 0.3, 1.5, 3 and 10 mg/kg. The monotherapy dose-escalation portion (N of about 50 patients) of the phase I ivuxolimab trial is reported in the paper. Peripheral TCRbeta sequencing was intended to test whether TCR sequence diversity was altered and clonal T-cell expansion was caused by ivuxolimab. Patients were allowed to have had prior anti-PD-1, anti-PD-L1 or anti-CTLA-4 therapy, and around 40% of the dose-escalation patients had previously received checkpoint inhibitors. Here is what the overall study found, with its caveats: At doses of 0.1 to 3.0 mg/kg, clonal expansion of both CD4+ and CD8+ T cells in blood was seen between baseline and week 6. Low levels of normalized T-cell clonal expansion were also seen in some nonresponding patients. In the 0.1-3.0 mg/kg groups, partial responders were among the patients with the lowest normalized peripheral clonal expansion, particularly in CD8+ T cells. On average, CD8+ T cells showed more expanded clones than CD4+ T cells after ivuxolimab. The antigen specificity of the peripheral T cells that underwent clonal expansion was not determined.

This clone was observed a handful of times. What antigen it recognizes has not been identified. There are no base qualities to consult, and no much larger clone falls within one base. Genomic DNA was isolated from the sorted cells so that the TCRbeta CDR3 region could be sequenced. The immunoSEQ Assay was used for sequencing of TCRbeta CDR3 regions. TCRdb mirrors the immuneACCESS table, restricted to in-frame sequences. Some clones are absent from its copies; in checked studies, under half trace to an unresolved V gene, and the reason for the others is unknown. Within this sample are 30,000 to 40,000 clones, with roughly 80% of them counted one time only. The ten largest clones add up to 10% to 11% of the sample. Patients with autoimmune disease history or receiving systemic immunosuppression were excluded from the trial. Peripheral blood for TCR sequencing was collected from all dose cohorts at baseline, on cycle 4 day 1, and on cycle 7 day 1. Samples came from an open-label, multicenter, first-in-human phase I dose-escalation trial of ivuxolimab. The trial enrolled adults with locally advanced or metastatic head and neck squamous cell, hepatocellular, melanoma or renal cell carcinoma. Before TCR sequencing, CD4+ T cells and CD8+ T cells were sorted from peripheral blood as separate populations.

Relative to germline, V is 0 bases shorter and J is 4 bases shorter, with 7 bases between their ends. The CDR3 contains 13 residues, cysteine and phenylalanine counted. Only the CDR3 part of the read is kept: 39 bases, read in frame from the first base. For CDR1 and CDR2, the germline V gene (reference sequence) lists GTSNPN and SVGIG. The receptor's source is an adult with an advanced solid tumor such as melanoma, head and neck, liver or kidney cancer. This sequence uses TRBV30 and TRBJ1-5; TRBD1 is a possible D gene, resting on 5 matching bases. Sequenced here: CD4+ or CD8+ T cells sorted from blood, sampled in a trial of the OX40 agonist ivuxolimab. The DNA sequence reads TGTGCCTGGAGTGTACAGGTGAATCAGCCCCAGCATTTT. This translates into CAWSVQVNQPQHF.